Listed below are T cell receptor beta chains from one sample, sequenced in a study of T cell responses to AZD1222 COVID-19 vaccine. Only in-frame clones appear in the TCRdb table, and some are missing; sequencing was by immunoSEQ multiplex PCR. The sample has approximately 150,000 clones, over 85% seen once. The sequencing here drew on peripheral blood, taken 28 days after the second AZD1222 dose. The receptors come from an adult who received the AZD1222 COVID-19 vaccine. The CDR3 runs from the conserved cysteine through the conserved F or W.

j_call	v_call	cdr3_aa
TRBJ1-3	TRBV2	CASRRDGNTIYF
TRBJ1-1	TRBV21-1	CAGHIKVGMVLMAGTEAFF
TRBJ1-5	TRBV4-2	CASSRVRVGTQPQHF
TRBJ2-1	TRBV5-1	CASSLIGQGGVNEQFF
TRBJ1-2	TRBV5-1	CASSFGQGGGGYTF
TRBJ1-2	TRBV6-5	CASSLGPERGYTF
TRBJ1-4	TRBV12-3/TRBV12-4	CASSLARPEKLFF
TRBJ1-1	TRBV14	CASSQEGGKAFF
TRBJ1-6	TRBV4-1	CASSQDKMGSSYNSPLHF
TRBJ1-2	TRBV6-5	CASSYSEKAGGYTF
TRBJ2-2	TRBV4-3	CASSQVGTSNTGELFF
TRBJ1-2	TRBV5-4	CASSRGAGMFDRGDYGYTF
TRBJ2-7	TRBV5-1	CASRREDYEQYF
TRBJ1-2	TRBV7-9	CASSLAPTALGYTF
TRBJ1-1	TRBV27	CASSLGGGTEAFF
TRBJ1-5	TRBV6-6	CASKYDRVEGNQPQHF
TRBJ2-3	TRBV4-1	CASSQGLRLSSTDTQYF
TRBJ1-5	TRBV20-1	CSAMVNQPQHF
TRBJ2-2	TRBV7-7	CASSLLAGDRDTGELFF
TRBJ1-2	TRBV29-1	CSVENTGTGYTF
TRBJ2-2	TRBV2	CASTGGRNTGELFF
TRBJ1-2	TRBV28	CASRNQGTKIYGYTF
TRBJ2-3	TRBV13	CASSPGGWLSTDTQYF
TRBJ1-3	TRBV7-6	CASSSGLSGNTIYF
TRBJ2-2	TRBV30	CAWSRRRTGELFF
TRBJ2-2	TRBV2	CASSRREATGELFF
TRBJ2-6	TRBV19	CASSVSGLGGANVLTF
TRBJ2-7	TRBV28	CASSSPEQGFVYEQYF